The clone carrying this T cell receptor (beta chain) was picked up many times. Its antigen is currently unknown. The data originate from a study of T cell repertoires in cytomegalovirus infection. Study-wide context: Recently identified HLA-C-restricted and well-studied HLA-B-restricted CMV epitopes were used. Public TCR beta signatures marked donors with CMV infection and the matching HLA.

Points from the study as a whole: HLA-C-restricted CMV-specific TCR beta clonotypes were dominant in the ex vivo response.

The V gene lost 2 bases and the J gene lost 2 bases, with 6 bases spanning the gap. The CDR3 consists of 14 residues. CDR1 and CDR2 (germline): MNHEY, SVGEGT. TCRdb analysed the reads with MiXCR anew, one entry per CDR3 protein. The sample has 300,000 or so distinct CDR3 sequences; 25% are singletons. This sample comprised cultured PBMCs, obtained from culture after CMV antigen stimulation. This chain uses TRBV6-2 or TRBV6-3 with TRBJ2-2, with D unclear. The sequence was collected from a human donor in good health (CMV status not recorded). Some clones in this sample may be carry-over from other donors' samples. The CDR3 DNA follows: TGTGCCAGCAGTTACGGCCGTAACACCGGGGAGCTGTTTTTT. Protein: CASSYGRNTGELFF.